The 24 T cell receptor beta chains listed next were all sequenced from one sample in a study of shared T cell receptors in the human thymus (dated by TCRdb to about 2021). Library prep was done by the immunoSEQ multiplex PCR assay. Sourced from immuneACCESS, this table was stored by TCRdb with only in-frame sequences that have V and J called. A share of the clones is absent; for the studies checked, an unresolved V gene accounts for under half, and the remainder has no known explanation. For this sample there are about 710,000 clones; 70% to 90% appear just once. Of the sample, over 0.008% is held by the ten largest clones. These sequences were also reported in another study, on human thymus T cells.

Sequenced input: thymocytes. Every receptor here comes from a boy in the first two years of life with a congenital heart defect. Donor details come from another sample of the same person, matched by shared clones.

The V call is TRBV4-3, the J call TRBJ2-1; 7 bases map to TRBD2. The CDR3 spans 14 residues. J gave up 5 bases and V 1 base, and 2 bases lay outside the gene matches. In germline, CDR1 is LGHNA, CDR2 YSLEER. The CDR3 loop is CASSQGGLDNEQFF. The CDR3 DNA follows: TGCGCCAGCAGCCAAGGAGGACTAGACAATGAGCAGTTCTTC.

This clone was seen a few times. The CDR3 region is CASSMTGFYEQYF. CDR3 DNA: TGTGCCAGTAGTATGACAGGGTTCTACGAGCAGTACTTC. The chain is built from TRBV19 and TRBJ2-7; 7 nucleotides line up with TRBD1. In germline, CDR1 is LNHDA, CDR2 SQIVND (reference sequence). CDR3 size: 13 residues. Trimming removed 3 bases from V and 3 bases from J; junction bases left unmatched: 2.

About this clone: One end of the junction varies from germline; a read error may be responsible. CDR3 region: CASSRKTCWSF. CDR3 nucleotide sequence: TGCGCCAGCAGCCGGAAGACTTGTTGGTCCTTT. The rearrangement joins TRBV4-1 to TRBJ1-1; the D is unclear. This CDR3 is 11 amino acids long. Germline CDR1 MGHRA, CDR2 YSYEKL.

This sequence joins TRBV5-1 and TRBJ2-2; 10 positions agree with TRBD1. Germline V gives CDR1 SGHRS, CDR2 YFSETQ. Losses at the gene ends were 1 base for V and 0 bases for J; bases not matched to a gene: 15. CDR3 length: 21 residues. CDR3 residues: CASSLMRTGTGVASNTGELFF. The CDR3 DNA is TGCGCCAGCAGCTTGATGAGGACCGGGACAGGGGTAGCCTCGAACACCGGGGAGCTGTTTTTT.

The chain has TRBV14 and TRBJ2-1; tentatively, D is TRBD2 (6 bases). Germline CDR1 and CDR2: SGHDN and FVKESK. Deletions cut 0 bases from V and 0 bases from J, with 12 bases between. CDR3 size: 17 residues. The CDR3 DNA sequence: TGTGCCAGCAGCCAAGAGGGACTTCTTAGCTCCTACAATGAGCAGTTCTTC. It yields the protein CASSQEGLLSSYNEQFF.

The chain employs TRBV4-3 and TRBJ2-2; TRBD2 agrees at 11 bases. V shed 2 bases and J 2 bases; nucleotides not matched to a gene: 7. This CDR3 contains 18 residues. Germline CDR1 reads LGHNA; CDR2 reads YSLEER. The CDR3 protein is CASSQREGTSGNTGELFF. DNA of the CDR3: TGCGCCAGCAGCCAACGCGAAGGGACTAGCGGAAACACCGGGGAGCTGTTTTTT.

The chain combines TRBV4-1 with TRBJ1-4, with D uncertain. The V gene's germline CDR1 is MGHRA and CDR2 YSYEKL. Trimming shortened V by 6 bases and J by 7 bases, and 15 bases separated the two germline ends. This CDR3 has 14 residues. As DNA, the CDR3 is TGCGCCAGCAGTCCCGTCACGGTTGGTGAAAAACTGTTTTTT. Amino acid sequence: CASSPVTVGEKLFF.

V usage is TRBV7-9 and J usage is TRBJ1-5, with a weak D call TRBD1 (6 bases). Trimming pared 3 bases from V and 0 bases from J, leaving 21 bases between. From germline, CDR1 is SEHNR and CDR2 FQNEAQ (reference sequence). CDR3 size: 19 residues. CDR3 residues: CASSFSQGPLLNSNQPQHF. As DNA, the CDR3 is TGTGCCAGCAGCTTTTCACAGGGACCTCTTCTCAATAGCAATCAGCCCCAGCATTTT.

The rearrangement links TRBV6-5 to TRBJ1-5, with D possibly matching TRBD1 (5 bases). CDR1 is MNHEY and CDR2 is SVGAGI in the germline V gene. V lost 6 bases and J 2 bases, leaving 14 bases between the germline ends. This CDR3 is built from 15 residues. CDR3 sequence (DNA): TGTGCCAGCAGGCTGGGGAAGGGGTGCAATCAGCCCCAGCATTTT. The encoded protein is CASRLGKGCNQPQHF.

This chain joins TRBV30 and TRBJ2-7; 10 bases align to TRBD1. Germline V gene data show CDR1 as GTSNPN and CDR2 as SVGIG (reference sequence). CDR3 length equals 20 residues. V lost 0 bases, J lost 0 bases, and 17 bases stayed unmatched. The CDR3 region has the DNA TGTGCCTGGAGTGTACTGTCTCGGACAGGGGGTCAGTTAAACTCCTACGAGCAGTACTTC. It encodes CAWSVLSRTGGQLNSYEQYF. Variable domain in full (rest from reference TRBV30 and TRBJ2-7): SQTIHQWPATLVQPVGSPLSLECTVEGTSNPNLYWYRQAAGRGLQLLFYSVGIGQISSEVPQNLSASRPQDRQFILSSKKLLLSDSGFYLCAWSVLSRTGGQLNSYEQYFGPGTRLTVT.

The rearrangement links TRBV28 to TRBJ2-2; D call uncertain. Germline lookup yields CDR1 MDHEN and CDR2 SYDVKM. This CDR3 is 15 amino acids long. V was pared by 3 bases and J by 6 bases, with 14 bases between. CDR3 in DNA: TGTGCCAGCAGTTTTCCCTTTCGGGTCTCCGGGGAGCTGTTTTTT. Its protein product is CASSFPFRVSGELFF.

The rearrangement links TRBV30 to TRBJ2-2; D call uncertain. This CDR3 spans 13 amino acids. V was shortened by 0 bases and J by 4 bases, with 6 bases between the two germline ends. CDR1 GTSNPN and CDR2 SVGIG come from the germline V gene (reference sequence). The CDR3 sequence: CAWSVGFTGELFF. CDR3 nucleotides: TGTGCCTGGAGTGTCGGGTTCACCGGGGAGCTGTTTTTT.

The J gene is TRBJ2-5, the V gene TRBV30; D might be TRBD1 (5 bases). With 5 bases removed from V and 1 base from J, the gap between germline ends came to 14 bases. The CDR3 length is 14 residues. CDR1 is GTSNPN and CDR2 is SVGIG in the germline V gene (reference sequence). The CDR3 here is CAWLKQDPQETQYF. CDR3 in DNA: TGTGCCTGGCTCAAACAGGACCCCCAAGAGACCCAGTACTTC. Full variable domain (outside the CDR3, taken from reference TRBV30 and TRBJ2-5): SQTIHQWPATLVQPVGSPLSLECTVEGTSNPNLYWYRQAAGRGLQLLFYSVGIGQISSEVPQNLSASRPQDRQFILSSKKLLLSDSGFYLCAWLKQDPQETQYFGPGTRLLVL.

The rearrangement joins TRBV7-2 to TRBJ2-4, with 9 positions matching TRBD1. The V and J ends lost 6 bases and 1 base, in that order; junction bases with no gene match: 7. The CDR3 is 16 residues long. Looked up from germline, CDR1 is SGHTA and CDR2 is FQGNSA. CDR3 nucleotide sequence: TGTGCCAGCAGTGAACAGGGGGCGGGTGCCAAAAACATTCAGTACTTC. This codes for CASSEQGAGAKNIQYF.

This clone was picked up one time. This chain joins TRBV25-1 and TRBJ2-2, with D possibly being TRBD1 (5 bases). The CDR3 sequence is 16 residues long. The V gene's germline CDR1 is MGHDK and CDR2 SYGVNS. Deletions cut 2 bases from V and 4 bases from J, with 14 bases between. The CDR3: CASSEPDSRITGELFF. The CDR3 DNA is TGTGCCAGCAGTGAACCTGACAGCCGAATCACCGGGGAGCTGTTTTTT.

The chain carries TRBV27 and TRBJ2-7; 7 bases agree with TRBD1. Per the germline V gene, CDR1 is MNHEY and CDR2 is SMNVEV (reference sequence). The CDR3 sequence is 15 residues long. Trimming removed 6 bases from V and 9 bases from J; junction bases left unmatched: 17. In DNA, the CDR3 is TGTGCCAGCAGATCCTTAAGACAGGGCTTAAATGGGCAGTACTTC. Protein: CASRSLRQGLNGQYF.

This clone was detected only once. This chain joins TRBV2 and TRBJ1-3; 9 bases map to TRBD1. Germline-derived CDR1 and CDR2 are SNHLY and FYNNEI. The CDR3 totals 19 residues. Losses at the gene ends were 6 bases for V and 7 bases for J; bases not matched to a gene: 22. CDR3: CASSKNEWVPGQGVNTIYF. As DNA, the CDR3 is TGTGCCAGCAGCAAAAATGAGTGGGTCCCGGGACAGGGAGTGAACACCATATATTTT.

The CDR3 sequence is CAISGSPGLAGFQETQYF. The CDR3 nucleotides read TGTGCCATCAGTGGATCACCGGGACTAGCGGGTTTCCAAGAGACCCAGTACTTC. The chain combines TRBV10-3 with TRBJ2-5, with 12 bases aligning to TRBD2. Germline CDR1 is ENHRY and CDR2 is SYGVKD. The V gene end was trimmed by 4 bases and the J gene end by 1 base; junction bases not matched to a gene: 10. The length of the CDR3 is 18 residues.

The chain carries TRBV9 and TRBJ2-3, with unresolved D. Germline V gene data show CDR1 as SGDLS and CDR2 as YYNGEE. The CDR3 loop spans 13 amino acids. V lost 6 bases and J 0 bases, leaving 8 bases between the germline ends. The CDR3, as DNA: TGTGCCAGCACTCCTAGGAGCACAGATACGCAGTATTTT. It is translated as CASTPRSTDTQYF.

The genes are TRBV27 and TRBJ2-7, with D tentatively TRBD2 (5 bases). Germline V CDR1 and CDR2: MNHEY, SMNVEV (reference sequence). Trimming took 6 bases from V and 7 from J, leaving 19 bases between them. This CDR3 is 14 amino acids long. Here the CDR3 DNA reads TGTGCCAGCAGGAGCACGGACTCCAAACGGGAGCAGTACTTC. Protein: CASRSTDSKREQYF.

The chain employs TRBV18 and TRBJ2-7; 7 nucleotides align to TRBD2. The CDR3 sequence is 16 residues long. The J segment lost 4 bases and the V segment lost 3 bases, leaving 12 bases of the junction unmatched. In germline, CDR1 is KGHSH, CDR2 LQKENI. For the CDR3, the DNA is TGTGCCAGCTCACCGGGACCCTCAGCGGGGAAGTACGAGCAGTACTTC. Translation: CASSPGPSAGKYEQYF.

The chain recombines TRBV15 with TRBJ1-5; D uncertain. V was trimmed by 4 bases and J by 4 bases, leaving 11 bases between them. Germline CDR1 LNHNV, CDR2 YYDKDF (reference sequence). This CDR3 spans 14 amino acids. The CDR3 DNA reads TGTGCCACCAGCATCAGAGGGAATAATCAGCCCCAGCATTTT. As protein: CATSIRGNNQPQHF.

The chain joins TRBV27 to TRBJ2-1; 8 nucleotides agree with TRBD2. Per germline, CDR1 MNHEY and CDR2 SMNVEV (reference sequence). The CDR3 covers 13 residues. V lost 6 bases, J lost 7 bases, and 5 bases stayed unmatched. This CDR3 reads CASSRGGSNEQFF. For the CDR3, the DNA is TGTGCCAGCAGCCGGGGGGGCTCTAATGAGCAGTTCTTC.

V is TRBV14 and J is TRBJ1-3; no clear D. Germline loops: CDR1 SGHDN, CDR2 FVKESK. This CDR3 contains 16 residues. Trimming shortened V by 2 bases and J by 0 bases, and 11 bases separated the two germline ends. Written as DNA, the CDR3 is TGTGCCAGCAGCCAACCTGGCAGTACCTCTGGAAACACCATATATTTT. Residues: CASSQPGSTSGNTIYF. The full variable domain, its missing parts supplied by reference TRBV14 and TRBJ1-3, is EAGVTQFPSHSVIEKGQTVTLRCDPISGHDNLYWYRRVMGKEIKFLLHFVKESKQDESGMPNNRFLAERTGGTYSTLKVQPAELEDSGVYFCASSQPGSTSGNTIYFGEGSWLTVV.